The 8 T cell receptor beta chains listed next were all sequenced from one sample in a study of graft-versus-host responses after intestinal transplantation. TCRdb's table, derived via immunoSEQ multiplex PCR, lists solely in-frame clones and lacks some. The sample consists of under 95,000 clones, 89% of them appearing once. Which antigens these TCRs recognize remains unknown. The source was unstimulated CD8+ T cells sorted from spleen or lymph node cells, collected before intestinal transplant. All receptors come from a human donor who received an intestinal transplant.

The J gene is TRBJ2-2, the V gene TRBV19; no clear D gene. There are 13 residues in the CDR3. V dropped 2 bases and J dropped 7 bases, with 8 bases sitting between them. Germline values: CDR1 LNHDA, CDR2 SQIVND (reference sequence). The CDR3 nucleotides are TGTGCCAGTAGTATAAGTCCAGGCGGGGAGCTGTTTTTT. This translates into CASSISPGGELFF.

This sequence joins TRBV5-4 and TRBJ2-1; 9 positions agree with TRBD2. The germline CDR1 and CDR2 sequences are SGHNT and YYREEE (reference sequence). CDR3 length equals 19 residues. V gave up 0 bases and J gave up 4 bases; unmatched junction bases: 14. In DNA form, the CDR3 reads TGTGCCAGCAGCTTGGCTGGGTTTAGCGGGAGCTTCATTTACAATGAGCAGTTCTTC. Its protein product is CASSLAGFSGSFIYNEQFF.

The CDR3 is CASSEEEETQYF. The CDR3 DNA reads as TGTGCCAGCAGTGAGGAGGAAGAGACCCAGTACTTC. The V call is TRBV2, the J call TRBJ2-5, with TRBD2 as a possible D gene (5 bases). The germline V gene has CDR1 SNHLY and CDR2 FYNNEI. Trimming removed 3 bases from V and 3 bases from J, with 5 bases in between. This CDR3 is 12 amino acids long.

V is TRBV28 and J is TRBJ2-3, with 8 nucleotides matching TRBD2. After removal of 5 bases from V and 10 bases from J, the junction contained 14 bases not matched to a gene. The CDR3 extends over 15 amino acids. From germline, CDR1 is MDHEN and CDR2 SYDVKM. The CDR3 reads CASSPRSGSVLSQYF. CDR3 nucleotides: TGTGCCAGCAGTCCGAGGAGCGGGAGCGTCCTATCGCAGTATTTT.

This chain uses TRBV27 with TRBJ2-1; a weak D match, TRBD1 (5 bases). Germline V gene sequence: CDR1 MNHEY, CDR2 SMNVEV (reference sequence). The CDR3 is made up of 15 amino acids. V was clipped by 5 bases and J by 4 bases, with 15 bases between them. CDR3 sequence (DNA): TGTGCCAGCAGTCCAAATGAGGCAGGGTACAATGAGCAGTTCTTC. This gives the protein CASSPNEAGYNEQFF.

Details on this clone: One end of the junction varies from germline; a read error may be responsible. This rearrangement joins TRBV15 to TRBJ2-7; either TRBD1 or TRBD2 may fit D (7 bases each). The CDR3 loop spans 15 amino acids. The V gene's germline CDR1 is LNHNV and CDR2 YYDKDF (reference sequence). The CDR3 spells CATSGDREGYYEQYF. The CDR3 DNA is TGTGCCACCAGCGGAGACAGGGAGGGGTACTACGAGCAGTACTTC.

This clone was recorded only once. CDR3 coding DNA: TGTGCCAGCAGTGGGACTAGCGGGGATAGCACAGATACGCAGTATTTT. Translated: CASSGTSGDSTDTQYF. This sequence joins TRBV2 and TRBJ2-3; 12 bases map to TRBD2. Germline trimming cut 4 bases from V and 0 bases from J; bases unmatched to any gene: 2. The CDR3 has 16 residues. Germline-derived CDR1 and CDR2 are SNHLY and FYNNEI.

The J gene is TRBJ2-1, the V gene TRBV19; 12 bases fit TRBD2. Germline lookup yields CDR1 LNHDA and CDR2 SQIVND (reference sequence). V lost 5 bases, J lost 6 bases, and 8 bases stayed unmatched. CDR3 length: 16 residues. CDR3 in DNA: TGTGCCAGTAGTTCCTACGCTAGCGGGGGGGCCAATGAGCAGTTCTTC. Its translation is CASSSYASGGANEQFF.